The rows below give T cell receptor beta chains drawn from one sample of a study of identical twins. From the 5' RACE reads, TCRdb called clonotypes with MiXCR, one entry per CDR3 protein. The sample consists of under 250,000 distinct CDR3 sequences, roughly 12% of them appearing once. The same specimen was also included in a second study, on yellow fever vaccine responses in identical twins.

The sample comprised memory (CD45RO+) T cells sorted from blood. The receptors derive from a woman in her late teens or twenties in good health. The CDR3 runs from the conserved cysteine through the conserved F or W. D genes are given only for firm matches. The size of a clone is reported for some rows only, either as once, few or many, or as a class for expanded clones.

>19|TRBV1|TRBJ2-4|NA|NA
TGTACCAGCAGCCAGAGGGGGACCCGGACCCCCGTAGCCAAAAACATTCAGTACTTC
CTSSQRGTRTPVAKNIQYF
>13|TRBV29-1|TRBJ1-1|NA|few
TGCAGCGTTGACCAGGGGTCGGACACTGAAGCTTTCTTT
CSVDQGSDTEAFF
>13|TRBV20-1|TRBJ1-6|NA|NA
TGCAGTGCTAGGTGGGCTTTGAATTCACCCCTCCACTTT
CSARWALNSPLHF
>15|TRBV5-1|TRBJ1-2|TRBD1|many
TGCGCCAGCAGCTTGGCAGACAGGGAGGCCTATGGCTACACCTTC
CASSLADREAYGYTF
>15|TRBV4-1|TRBJ2-3|TRBD2|NA
TGCGCCAGCAGCCAAGATCAGGCGGGGGCAGATACGCAGTATTTT
CASSQDQAGADTQYF
>14|TRBV7-9|TRBJ2-1|NA|many
TGTGCCAGCAGCTTGGGCGGGCACTCAAATGAGCAGTTCTTC
CASSLGGHSNEQFF
>16|TRBV24-1|TRBJ2-3|TRBD2|NA
TGTGCCACCAGTGATACCGGGACTATAGATTGGGATACGCAGTATTTT
CATSDTGTIDWDTQYF
>13|TRBV28|TRBJ2-7|TRBD1|many
TGTGCCAGCAGACCGGACAGGGACTACGAGCAGTACTTC
CASRPDRDYEQYF
>12|TRBV30|TRBJ2-5|NA|NA
TGTGCCTGGAGCATTAGCCAAGAGACCCAGTACTTC
CAWSISQETQYF
>16|TRBV24-1|TRBJ2-4|TRBD1|NA
TGTGCCACCAGTGACCCCGGGACAGGGGGCGGCGACATTCAGTACTTC
CATSDPGTGGGDIQYF
>16|TRBV14|TRBJ2-2|NA|NA
TGTGCCAGCAGCCCTGTCGGACGGCTGGGAGCCGGGGAGCTGTTTTTT
CASSPVGRLGAGELFF
>15|TRBV3-1|TRBJ2-7|NA|NA
TGTGCCAGCAGCCCAATGGGACAAAAGACTCACGAGCAGTACTTC
CASSPMGQKTHEQYF
>14|TRBV6-5|TRBJ2-7|NA|few
TGTGCCAGCAGTTTGTACAGCGGTTTGTTACAGCAGTACTTC
CASSLYSGLLQQYF
>13|TRBV28|TRBJ1-4|NA|few
TGTGCCAGCAGTTCAGGGGTACGTGAAAAACTGTTTTTT
CASSSGVREKLFF
>13|TRBV29-1|TRBJ2-5|NA|NA
TGCAGCGTTGTACAGTCGGGTGGAGAGACCCAGTACTTC
CSVVQSGGETQYF
>18|TRBV11-2|TRBJ2-5|TRBD2|NA
TGTGCCAGCAGCCTAGGACAGATAGCGGGAGGGTCGGGAGAGACCCAGTACTTC
CASSLGQIAGGSGETQYF
>16|TRBV3-1|TRBJ2-5|NA|NA
TGTGCCAGCAGCCAAGATAGGCGACCGATCCAAGAGACCCAGTACTTC
CASSQDRRPIQETQYF
>13|TRBV6-4|TRBJ2-1|TRBD2|NA
TGTGCCAGCAGTGCCTCTAGCGGGAGTCGTCAGTTCTTC
CASSASSGSRQFF
>14|TRBV11-1|TRBJ1-1|TRBD1|few
TGTGCCAGCAGCTTAGGAGGGGGCTGGACTGAAGCTTTCTTT
CASSLGGGWTEAFF
>16|TRBV28|TRBJ2-3|TRBD1|many
TGTGCCAGCAACGCCCTGACAGGGGGCGTTACAGATACGCAGTATTTT
CASNALTGGVTDTQYF
>17|TRBV3-1|TRBJ2-1|TRBD2|NA
TGTGCCAGCAGCCAAGGACTGGGGGCTAGCGGGAGGAATGAGCAGTTCTTC
CASSQGLGASGRNEQFF
>15|TRBV6-1|TRBJ1-1|TRBD1|few
TGTGCCAGCAGAGCGGACAGGGGGGAGGACACTGAAGCTTTCTTT
CASRADRGEDTEAFF
>13|TRBV20-1|TRBJ2-2|TRBD2|few
TGCAGTGCCCCGGGGGGACCACAACGGGAGCTGTTTTTT
CSAPGGPQRELFF
>14|TRBV12-3/TRBV12-4|TRBJ1-2|NA|NA
TGTGCCAGCAGCCCTGCCGGACAGCCTTTGGGCTACACCTTC
CASSPAGQPLGYTF
>17|TRBV5-6|TRBJ2-2|NA|many
TGTGCCAGCATCCTCTCCGGGGGCTCCAACAAGGACGGGGAGCTGTTTTTT
CASILSGGSNKDGELFF
>15|TRBV12-3/TRBV12-4|TRBJ2-4|TRBD2|many
TGTGCCAGCAGCAGACTAGCGGGAGTCAAAAACATTCAGTACTTC
CASSRLAGVKNIQYF
>15|TRBV12-3/TRBV12-4|TRBJ2-3|NA|NA
TGTGCCAGCAGGCAACAGGGTAGTGGGGCAGATACGCAGTATTTT
CASRQQGSGADTQYF
>11|TRBV6-1|TRBJ2-5|NA|few
TGTGCCAGCAGTGAGTTGGGACCTACTTTATTC
CASSELGPTLF
>14|TRBV20-1|TRBJ2-2|TRBD2|many
TGCAGTGCTGTAGCGGGAGTGGGCACCGGGGAGCTGTTTTTT
CSAVAGVGTGELFF
>15|TRBV7-2|TRBJ2-5|TRBD1|NA
TGTGCCAGCAGCCCGAGCGGGACAGGGAAGGCGACCCAGTACTTC
CASSPSGTGKATQYF
>16|TRBV7-3|TRBJ2-2|NA|NA
TGTGCCAGCAGCCCAAGGGGAGCCGCGAACACCGGGGAGCTGTTTTTT
CASSPRGAANTGELFF
>14|TRBV2|TRBJ1-4|NA|few
TGTGCCATAGGACAGACGGTCGTTAATGAAAAACTGTTTTTT
CAIGQTVVNEKLFF